The T cell receptor (beta chain) under discussion was sequenced for a study of T cells in Graves' hyperthyroidism and ophthalmopathy. With 6 bases removed from V and 6 bases from J, the gap between germline ends came to 12 bases. The CDR3 runs to 12 residues. What was amplified from RNA transcripts were TCR beta CDR3 regions. Primed by the HTBI set, a first-round RT-PCR was run on the TCR CDR3. TCRdb itself ran the multiplex PCR reads through MiXCR, one entry per CDR3 protein. The table records roughly 350,000 distinct CDR3 sequences, roughly 13% of them present only once. This clonotype was observed many times.

The sequence was obtained from a woman aged 40-49 years with Graves' ophthalmopathy. Source material: blood. The rearrangement uses TRBV12-3 or TRBV12-4 and TRBJ2-7; the D is unclear. CDR3: CASRIRPGEQYF. CDR3 sequence (DNA): TGTGCCAGCAGAATTAGACCCGGCGAGCAGTACTTC.